This TCR beta chain was identified during a study of regulatory T cells in long-lasting Graves disease. Findings and limits, study-wide: Persistent Graves' patients showed a TCR diversity that was lower than that of newly diagnosed ones. Relative to new patients (roughly 980), persistent patients exhibited greater sharing of public clonotypes (approximately 3,000).

Arm-PCR of CDR3 regions and iRepertoire HTBI primers were used to build TCR beta libraries. TCRdb used MiXCR to reprocess the multiplex PCR reads, holding one entry per CDR3 protein. The table has 540,000 or so distinct CDR3 sequences, about 13% seen once. This clonotype showed up just a few times. Its antigen is not known. Time point indicated: newly diagnosed GD, antithyroid drugs for less than 3 months. From PBMCs, RNA was extracted and then used to make the TCR library. EDTA tubes held 8 to 10 milliliters of peripheral blood from each patient. Trimming cost V 4 bases and J 8 bases; bases outside gene matches: 12. Germline CDR1 is DFQATT and CDR2 is SNEGSKA (reference sequence). CDR3 size: 16 residues. These data also formed part of another study, on T cells in Graves' hyperthyroidism and ophthalmopathy. From that report: When ophthalmopathy did not progress within 18 months, Graves' hyperthyroidism was considered stable.

The sequence was obtained from a man aged 25 to 40 with Graves disease. The starting material was peripheral blood mononuclear cells (PBMCs), obtained at new diagnosis, from a patient treated with antithyroid drugs. The chain carries TRBV20-1 and TRBJ2-1; TRBD2 matches at 12 bases. CDR3 loop: CSAITSGRPLLDEQFF. In DNA, the CDR3 is TGCAGTGCTATAACTAGCGGGAGGCCCCTCTTGGATGAGCAGTTCTTC.